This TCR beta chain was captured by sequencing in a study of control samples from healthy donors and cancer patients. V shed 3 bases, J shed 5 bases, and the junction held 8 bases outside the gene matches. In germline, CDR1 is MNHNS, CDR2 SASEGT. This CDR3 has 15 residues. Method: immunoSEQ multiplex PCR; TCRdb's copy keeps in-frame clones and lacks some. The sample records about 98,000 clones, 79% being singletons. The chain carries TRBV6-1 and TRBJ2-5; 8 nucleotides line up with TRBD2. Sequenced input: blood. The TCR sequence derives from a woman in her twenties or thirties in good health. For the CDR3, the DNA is TGTGCCAGCAGTGAGTACGGGGGGGCCTCCGAGACCCAGTACTTC. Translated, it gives CASSEYGGASETQYF.